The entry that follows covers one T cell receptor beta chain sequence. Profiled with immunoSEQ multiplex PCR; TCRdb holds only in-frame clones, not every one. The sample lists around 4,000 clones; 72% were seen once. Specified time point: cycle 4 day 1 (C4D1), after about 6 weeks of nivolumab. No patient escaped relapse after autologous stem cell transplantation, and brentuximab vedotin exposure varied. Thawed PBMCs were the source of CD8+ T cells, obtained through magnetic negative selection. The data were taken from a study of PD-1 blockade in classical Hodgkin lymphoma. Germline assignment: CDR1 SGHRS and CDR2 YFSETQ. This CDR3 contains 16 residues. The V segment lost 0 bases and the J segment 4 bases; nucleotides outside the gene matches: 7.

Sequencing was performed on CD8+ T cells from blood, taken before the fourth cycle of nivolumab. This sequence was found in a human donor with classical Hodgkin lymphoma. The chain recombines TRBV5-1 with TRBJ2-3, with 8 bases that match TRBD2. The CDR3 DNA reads TGCGCCAGCAGCTTGGACAGCGGGAGTCTCCCAGATACGCAGTATTTT. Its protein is CASSLDSGSLPDTQYF.